This T cell receptor beta chain came from a study of OX40 agonist ivuxolimab in advanced cancers. In the study overall: Allowance was made for prior anti-PD-1, anti-PD-L1 or anti-CTLA-4 therapy, and roughly 40% had some.

Findings and limits, study-wide: Low levels of normalized T-cell clonal expansion also appeared in some nonresponders.

Method: immunoSEQ multiplex PCR; TCRdb's copy keeps in-frame clones and lacks some. This sample yields fewer than 70,000 clones, of which approximately 87% are seen a single time; 5% to 6.5% belongs to the top ten. Prior autoimmune disease or systemic immunosuppression barred patients. Baseline, cycle 4 day 1, and cycle 7 day 1 were the blood sampling points. About this clone: Its specificity is not known.

This TCR was recovered from an adult with an advanced solid tumor such as melanoma, head and neck, liver or kidney cancer. The input for sequencing was CD4+ or CD8+ T cells sorted from blood, taken in a trial of the OX40 agonist ivuxolimab.

The CDR3 loop is CASSLDGTGKAGYTF. The CDR3 DNA sequence: TGTGCCAGCAGCTTGGATGGGACAGGGAAGGCTGGCTACACCTTC. J is TRBJ1-2 and V is TRBV5-6; the match to TRBD1 covers 9 bases. This CDR3 is 15 amino acids long. Germline trimming cut 0 bases from V and 7 bases from J; bases unmatched to any gene: 7. In germline, CDR1 is SGHDT, CDR2 YYEEEE.